These 31 T cell receptor beta chains originate from one sample sequenced in a study of early T cells in non-severe SARS-CoV-2 infection. TCRdb re-called the 5' RACE reads through MiXCR, storing one row per CDR3 protein. The sample has 60,000 to 75,000 distinct CDR3 sequences; about 10% are singletons. Sequenced material: whole blood, taken at baseline. These receptor sequences come from an adult who was a healthcare worker with PCR-confirmed SARS-CoV-2 infection or an uninfected control (not recorded which).

This clonotype appeared many times. This chain joins TRBV6-5 and TRBJ1-4; no reliable D call. V lost 5 bases and J lost 8, with 12 bases in between. Germline CDR1 MNHEY, CDR2 SVGAGI. This CDR3 is built from 13 residues. CDR3 sequence: CASSTVNSEKLFF. The DNA of the CDR3 is TGTGCCAGCAGTACAGTTAATTCCGAAAAACTGTTTTTT.

This chain joins TRBV9 and TRBJ2-7; D may be TRBD2 (6 bases). The V and J ends lost 0 bases and 1 base respectively, with 14 bases between them. There are 16 residues in the CDR3. The germline V gene encodes CDR1 SGDLS and CDR2 YYNGEE. The DNA of the CDR3 is TGTGCCAGCAGCGTAGGTCTAAGCGGGCAGTCCTACGAGCAGTACTTC. Its translation is CASSVGLSGQSYEQYF.

This chain uses TRBV3-1 with TRBJ2-1; 9 nucleotides match TRBD2. The V gene end was trimmed by 2 bases and the J gene end by 7 bases; junction bases not matched to a gene: 6. This CDR3 has 15 residues. Germline V lookup: CDR1 LGHDT, CDR2 YNNKEL (reference sequence). CDR3 in amino acids: CASSQLAGGANEQFF. In nucleotides, the CDR3 is TGTGCCAGCAGCCAATTGGCGGGGGGGGCGAATGAGCAGTTCTTC.

This clonotype was seen at least ten times. The chain recombines TRBV5-4 with TRBJ2-5; D may be TRBD2 (5 bases). The V gene lost 0 bases and the J gene lost 5 bases, with 11 bases spanning the gap. The CDR3 is 14 amino acids. Germline lookup yields CDR1 SGHNT and CDR2 YYREEE (reference sequence). The DNA for the CDR3 is TGTGCCAGCAGCTTGGAGCGGCACTCGGAGACCCAGTACTTC. It codes for CASSLERHSETQYF.

This clonotype has a count of ten or more. This chain uses TRBV5-1 with TRBJ2-3; D is undetermined. Trimming took off 4 bases at V and 4 bases at J, with 16 bases between the two ends. This CDR3 is built from 15 residues. CDR1 is SGHRS, CDR2 YFSETQ, per germline. The CDR3 DNA is TGCGCCAGCAGCCCTGCCTTGTTAGGGCCAGATACGCAGTATTTT. Its protein product is CASSPALLGPDTQYF.

This clonotype was seen only a few times. V and J are TRBV7-9 and TRBJ2-1; 7 bases match TRBD1. The length of the CDR3 is 15 residues. The germline CDR1 and CDR2 sequences are SEHNR and FQNEAQ (reference sequence). V shed 6 bases and J 4 bases; nucleotides not matched to a gene: 9. CDR3: CASSWYGTDYNEQFF. The DNA of the CDR3 is TGTGCCAGCAGTTGGTACGGGACAGATTACAATGAGCAGTTCTTC.

This clonotype occurred a few times. This chain joins TRBV6-1 and TRBJ1-3; no clear D gene. V dropped 2 bases and J dropped 0 bases, with 8 bases sitting between them. The CDR3 length is 15 residues. The germline V gene encodes CDR1 MNHNS and CDR2 SASEGT. The CDR3 is CASSEFTVSGNTIYF. CDR3 in DNA: TGTGCCAGCAGTGAATTTACAGTCTCTGGAAACACCATATATTTT.

The sample holds a few counts of this clonotype. The genes are TRBV3-1 and TRBJ2-5, with TRBD2 as a possible D gene (7 bases). The CDR3 has 16 residues. From germline, CDR1 is LGHDT and CDR2 YNNKEL (reference sequence). Trimming left V 1 base short and J 5 bases short, with 17 bases between. CDR3: CASSQVGGGLAETQYF. Here the CDR3 DNA reads TGTGCCAGCAGCCAAGTAGGCGGGGGCCTAGCGGAGACCCAGTACTTC.

The DNA of the CDR3 is TGTGCCATCAGTGAGTCCGGGCCGCGGGGTACGCAGTATTTT. Encoded protein: CAISESGPRGTQYF. This chain uses TRBV10-3 with TRBJ2-3; D perhaps matches TRBD2 (6 bases). The CDR3 is made up of 14 amino acids. Trimming stripped 0 bases from V and 8 bases from J, with 12 bases between. Germline CDR1 ENHRY, CDR2 SYGVKD.

This clonotype occurred many times. The chain is built from TRBV12-3 or TRBV12-4 and TRBJ2-2; 16 bases are shared with TRBD2. Trimming at V came to 5 bases and at J to 6 bases, leaving 9 bases not matched to a gene. The CDR3 totals 18 residues. The CDR3 coding sequence is TGTGCCAGCAGTCCGACCTCCGGGACTAGCGGGAGGGCCGGGGAGCTGTTTTTT. Translated: CASSPTSGTSGRAGELFF.

This chain links TRBV10-3 with TRBJ2-3, with 9 bases identical to TRBD2. Germline CDR1 and CDR2: ENHRY and SYGVKD. This CDR3 is 19 amino acids long. V was clipped by 6 bases and J by 0 bases; unmatched bases: 16. CDR3 region: CAIRPTRLAETSSTDTQYF. The CDR3 DNA follows: TGTGCCATCAGACCTACCCGACTAGCGGAAACTTCTAGCACAGATACGCAGTATTTT.

This clonotype was seen a handful of times. The chain has TRBV29-1 and TRBJ2-1; D assignment may be TRBD1 or TRBD2 (6 bases each). Germline-derived CDR1 and CDR2 are SQVTM and ANQGSEA. CDR3 size: 11 residues. V lost 7 bases, J lost 8 bases, and 12 bases lay in between. CDR3 DNA sequence: TGCAGCGCCCCCGGGGGCGATGAGCAGTTCTTC. It encodes CSAPGGDEQFF.

This clonotype was seen more than once but under ten times. The chain recombines TRBV5-4 with TRBJ1-1; D ambiguous. The CDR3 is made up of 14 amino acids. Per the germline V gene, CDR1 is SGHNT and CDR2 is YYREEE (reference sequence). Trimming took 0 bases from V and 0 from J, leaving 6 bases between them. CDR3 in amino acids: CASSLELMNTEAFF. Here the CDR3 DNA reads TGTGCCAGCAGCTTGGAATTGATGAACACTGAAGCTTTCTTT.

This clonotype was detected ten times or more. This chain joins TRBV4-2 and TRBJ2-6; D ambiguous. V gave up 0 bases and J gave up 1 base, with 4 bases separating them. Germline CDR1 and CDR2: LGHNA and YNFKEQ. The CDR3 consists of 15 residues. CDR3: CASSQDTSGANVLTF. In nucleotides, the CDR3 is TGTGCCAGCAGCCAAGACACTTCTGGGGCCAACGTCCTGACTTTC.

The table lists this clonotype with a few counts. The chain uses TRBV12-3 or TRBV12-4 and TRBJ2-7; D not resolved. The length of the CDR3 is 13 residues. The V and J ends lost 0 bases and 4 bases respectively, with 7 bases between them. The CDR3: CASSLAVEYEQYF. The CDR3, as DNA: TGTGCCAGCAGTTTAGCCGTAGAATACGAGCAGTACTTC.

This clonotype was counted a few times. The V and J genes are TRBV12-3 or TRBV12-4 and TRBJ2-2; possible D gene TRBD1, 5 bases. V lost 7 bases and J 5 bases, leaving 11 bases between the germline ends. The CDR3 covers 13 residues. The CDR3 sequence is CASTAKGTGELFF. DNA of the CDR3: TGTGCCAGCACTGCCAAGGGGACCGGGGAGCTGTTTTTT.

This clonotype came up many times. This chain links TRBV12-3 or TRBV12-4 with TRBJ1-6; TRBD1 is a possible D gene (5 bases). The CDR3 covers 16 residues. V was shortened by 2 bases and J by 0 bases, with 8 bases between the two germline ends. The CDR3 sequence: CASSLRGNSYNSPLHF. The CDR3 region has the DNA TGTGCCAGCAGTTTACGGGGGAACTCCTATAATTCACCCCTCCACTTT.

The chain is built from TRBV7-9 and TRBJ2-1, with no clear D. Germline lookup yields CDR1 SEHNR and CDR2 FQNEAQ (reference sequence). Trimming took 0 bases from V and 3 from J, leaving 6 bases between them. This CDR3 is built from 14 residues. DNA of the CDR3: TGTGCCAGCAGCTTAGCGGGCAGCTACAATGAGCAGTTCTTC. Translation gives CASSLAGSYNEQFF.

The chain combines TRBV4-2 with TRBJ2-1; weak D call: TRBD2 (6 bases). The CDR3 covers 19 residues. Germline CDR1 LGHNA, CDR2 YNFKEQ. V gave up 0 bases and J gave up 9 bases, with 27 bases separating them. The CDR3 DNA is TGTGCCAGCAGCCAAGATCCCCCCTCGACTAGTAGGAAGACAAGTGAGCAGTTCTTC. It specifies CASSQDPPSTSRKTSEQFF.

This clonotype was seen only a few times. This chain uses TRBV20-1 with TRBJ2-5; 10 bases are a match to TRBD2. The CDR3 totals 15 residues. J gave up 4 bases and V 5 bases, and 10 bases lay outside the gene matches. Germline assignment: CDR1 DFQATT and CDR2 SNEGSKA (reference sequence). CDR3 bases: TGCAGTGCTTTTCCTCCGGGACTAGCGTTAGAGACCCAGTACTTC. Its protein is CSAFPPGLALETQYF.

This clonotype has a count of ten or more. The V gene is TRBV7-3, the J gene TRBJ2-5; D is uncertain. In germline, CDR1 is SGHTA, CDR2 FQGTGA. V lost 2 bases, J lost 9 bases, and 16 bases lay in between. The CDR3 extends over 14 amino acids. The CDR3 DNA is TGTGCCAGCAGCTTAGACTGGGTTTCAGTATCCCAGTACTTC. It codes for CASSLDWVSVSQYF.

This rearrangement joins TRBV12-3 or TRBV12-4 to TRBJ1-6; D is ambiguous. There are 12 residues in the CDR3. V was clipped by 5 bases and J by 6 bases, with 5 bases between them. In DNA form, the CDR3 reads TGTGCCAGCAGTCCAACTAATTCACCCCTCCACTTT. This sequence encodes CASSPTNSPLHF.

Comment on this clonotype: At one end, the junction sequence differs from germline, possibly due to a read error. The J gene is TRBJ2-3, the V gene TRBV7-2, with D perhaps assigned TRBD1 or TRBD2 (6 bases each). This CDR3 is 16 amino acids long. CDR1 and CDR2 from the germline V gene are SGHTA and FQGNSA. The CDR3 here is CANSLLGGDSTDTQYF. In DNA, the CDR3 is TGTGCCAACAGCTTACTGGGGGGCGATAGCACAGATACGCAGTATTTT.

This chain links TRBV4-3 with TRBJ2-1; tentatively, D is TRBD1 (6 bases). Trimming cost V 5 bases and J 5 bases, with 16 bases left between them. Germline CDR1 is LGHNA and CDR2 is YSLEER. This CDR3 contains 15 residues. Here the CDR3 reads CASSFQTGENNEQFF. The CDR3, as DNA: TGCGCCAGCAGCTTTCAGACAGGCGAAAACAATGAGCAGTTCTTC.

The rearrangement joins TRBV6-5 to TRBJ2-7; 8 bases are shared with TRBD2. The CDR3 totals 17 residues. The J segment lost 0 bases and the V segment lost 0 bases, leaving 7 bases of the junction unmatched. CDR1 and CDR2 from the germline V gene are MNHEY and SVGAGI. CDR3 bases: TGTGCCAGCAGTTACTCGATTAGCGGGGTCAACTCCTACGAGCAGTACTTC. Amino acids: CASSYSISGVNSYEQYF.

This clonotype showed up just a few times. The chain carries TRBV13 and TRBJ2-1, with a possible D match to TRBD2 (6 bases). V shed 1 base and J shed 2 bases, with 12 bases lying between them. Germline lookup yields CDR1 PRHDT and CDR2 FYEKMQ (reference sequence). This CDR3 region has 16 residues. The CDR3 nucleotides are TGTGCCAGCAGCTTAGCGTCGGGAGTCGCCTACAATGAGCAGTTCTTC. This gives the protein CASSLASGVAYNEQFF.

J is TRBJ2-3 and V is TRBV27; 8 nucleotides agree with TRBD2. The CDR3 has 17 amino acids. Germline trimming cut 6 bases from V and 0 bases from J; bases unmatched to any gene: 11. The germline V gene has CDR1 MNHEY and CDR2 SMNVEV (reference sequence). The CDR3 DNA is TGTGCCAGCAGGCTGAAAAGCGGGGGCGCTAGCACAGATACGCAGTATTTT. Protein product: CASRLKSGGASTDTQYF.

Many counts were recorded for this clonotype. V usage is TRBV29-1 and J usage is TRBJ1-2; no clear D. The V end lost 1 base, the J end lost 4 bases, and 10 bases lay between the germline ends. The CDR3 contains 13 residues. CDR1 SQVTM and CDR2 ANQGSEA come from the germline V gene. CDR3 DNA sequence: TGCAGCGTTGAAGTGGGAGAGAGCTATGGCTACACCTTC. It is translated as CSVEVGESYGYTF.

The V and J genes are TRBV7-2 and TRBJ2-1, with D uncertain. This CDR3 region has 16 residues. With 5 bases removed from V and 10 bases from J, the gap between germline ends came to 24 bases. Germline-derived CDR1 and CDR2 are SGHTA and FQGNSA. In DNA form, the CDR3 reads TGTGCCAGCAGCCCCCGTCGGAGCGCTTCGTTTGGGGAGCAGTTCTTC. This sequence encodes CASSPRRSASFGEQFF.

This clonotype was picked up many times. The chain combines TRBV7-2 with TRBJ2-6; D gene ambiguous. Trimming cost V 1 base and J 1 base, with 17 bases left between them. The CDR3 covers 19 residues. Germline lookup yields CDR1 SGHTA and CDR2 FQGNSA. In DNA form, the CDR3 reads TGTGCCAGCAGCTTAGTCTTTGGTCTCGCGGCTTCTGGGGCCAACGTCCTGACTTTC. It translates to CASSLVFGLAASGANVLTF.

The chain is built from TRBV4-3 and TRBJ2-5, with no clear D. V was cut by 0 bases and J by 2 bases, with 7 bases left in between. Germline V gene data show CDR1 as LGHNA and CDR2 as YSLEER. The length of the CDR3 is 14 residues. The CDR3 sequence: CASSQEGLQETQYF. The CDR3 nucleotides are TGCGCCAGCAGCCAAGAGGGTTTACAAGAGACCCAGTACTTC.